The rows below give T cell receptor beta chains drawn from one sample of a study of stem cell transplantation in POMP-related autoinflammatory disease. TCRdb's table, derived via immunoSEQ multiplex PCR, lists solely in-frame clones and lacks some. This table has some 70,000 clones, approximately 90% appearing once. Here the sequenced sample was CD4+ T cells from PBMCs, taken after stem cell transplantation. The receptors originated from a human patient with POMP-related autoinflammation and immune dysregulation (PRAID). T cells may partly derive from the graft donor. Each CDR3 is given with its conserved first and last residue. D genes are given only for firm matches. Clone size is shown for a subset of rows, as once, few, many or a class of expanded clone.

clone size	D gene	V gene	J gene	CDR3 DNA	CDR3 protein
NA	NA	TRBV24-1	TRBJ2-2	TGTGCCACCAGTGATTTACCCGTCCGGGGAACCGGGGAGCTGTTTTTT	CATSDLPVRGTGELFF
NA	NA	TRBV5-6	TRBJ2-3	TGTGCCAGCAGCTTGCAGGGTCCAGATACGCAGTATTTT	CASSLQGPDTQYF
NA	NA	TRBV5-6	TRBJ2-3	TGTGCCAGCAGCTTGGGGAGGGTAGGGGATACGCAGTATTTT	CASSLGRVGDTQYF
NA	NA	TRBV24-1	TRBJ1-4	TGTGCCACCAGTGACTACCCGTTCAGTGCTAATGAAAAACTGTTTTTT	CATSDYPFSANEKLFF
NA	NA	TRBV18	TRBJ1-6	TGTGCCAGCTCTCCCAGTGAAGGGCGCGATTCACCCCTCCACTTT	CASSPSEGRDSPLHF
NA	NA	TRBV4-1	TRBJ1-2	TGCGCCAGCAGCCGAGGGACACCAGGGAACTATGGCTACACCTTC	CASSRGTPGNYGYTF
once	NA	TRBV3-1/TRBV3-2	TRBJ2-3	TGTGCCAGCAGCCAAGAAAGGGGAGGCCACGAGTATTTT	CASSQERGGHEYF
NA	TRBD1	TRBV18	TRBJ1-1	TGTGCCAGCTCACAGGGACAGCAAAACACTGAAGCTTTCTTT	CASSQGQQNTEAFF
NA	NA	TRBV7-2	TRBJ2-4	TGTGCCAGCAGCTTAGGCAGGGGAGGCAAAAACATTCAGTACTTC	CASSLGRGGKNIQYF
NA	NA	TRBV27	TRBJ2-5	TGTGCCAGCAAGGCGGGGGAGACCCAGTACTTC	CASKAGETQYF
NA	TRBD1	TRBV20-1	TRBJ2-1	TGCAGTGCTAGTGCCGGGACAGGGGGCGCGAATGAGCAGTTCTTC	CSASAGTGGANEQFF
NA	NA	TRBV7-2	TRBJ2-7	TGTGCCAGCAGCTTTGACAGCCTCTCCTACGAGCAGTACTTC	CASSFDSLSYEQYF
NA	TRBD1	TRBV15	TRBJ1-6	TGTGCCACCAGCAGAGATAAAGGAAGCAGGGGGTATTCACCCCTCCACTTT	CATSRDKGSRGYSPLHF
NA	TRBD1	TRBV4-1	TRBJ1-2	TGCGCCAGCAGCCAGGGGACAGGGGGAGGGCGTGGCTACACCTTC	CASSQGTGGGRGYTF
NA	NA	TRBV9	TRBJ2-7	TGTGCCAGCAGCGTAGCCAGAGGGGGGCTAGAGTCCACCTACGAGCAGTACTTC	CASSVARGGLESTYEQYF
NA	TRBD2	TRBV14	TRBJ2-3	TGTGCCAGCAGCCAAAGCATACTAGCGGGGAGTTCTTCAGATACGCAGTATTTT	CASSQSILAGSSSDTQYF
NA	NA	TRBV2	TRBJ2-1	TGTGCCAGCCCAATCGGGGGCTCCTACAATGAGCAGTTCTTC	CASPIGGSYNEQFF
NA	TRBD1	TRBV28	TRBJ1-6	TGTGCCAGCAGTTTGTCGGGACAGGAAAATTCACCCCTCCACTTT	CASSLSGQENSPLHF
NA	NA	TRBV7-8	TRBJ1-6	TGTGCCAGCAGCTCGCGAAGGATGAGCTCCTATAATTCACCCCTCCACTTT	CASSSRRMSSYNSPLHF
NA	NA	TRBV10-3	TRBJ2-3	TGTGCCATCAGTGAGATCAGCAGAAGCACAGATACGCAGTATTTT	CAISEISRSTDTQYF